The 27 T cell receptor beta chains listed next were all sequenced from one sample in a study of beta chain features in type 1 diabetes. TCRB transcripts that were expressed got sequenced, as all of the isolated RNA had been reverse transcribed. The protocol was immunoSEQ multiplex PCR, while the TCRdb copy is restricted to in-frame clones and leaves out a portion. The table records about 900,000 clones, 17% of them present only once. Material for sequencing was naive CD4+ T cells from blood. These receptors originate from a woman aged 18-35 years in good health.

Worth noting for this clone: The same CDR3 is also encoded by other DNA sequences in this sample. V gene TRBV6-6 combines with J gene TRBJ2-7; D ambiguous. Between the trimmed V and J ends, which lost 2 bases and 0 bases, there was a span of 5 bases. CDR3 length: 13 residues. Germline values: CDR1 MNHNY, CDR2 SVGAGI (reference sequence). CDR3 residues: CASSYGISYEQYF. The CDR3 DNA is TGTGCCAGCAGTTACGGAATCTCCTACGAGCAGTACTTC.

This clone has just a few counts. The chain joins TRBV7-9 to TRBJ2-2; TRBD1 might be the D (6 bases). The length of the CDR3 is 15 residues. Trimming took off 5 bases at V and 7 bases at J, with 17 bases between the two ends. Germline V lookup: CDR1 SEHNR, CDR2 FQNEAQ (reference sequence). CDR3 sequence (DNA): TGTGCCAGCAGCCCGGATAGTTACAGGGTCGGGGAGCTGTTTTTT. Translated, it gives CASSPDSYRVGELFF.

This clone was found a few times. The gene calls are TRBV6-5 and TRBJ2-2; D is perhaps TRBD1 (6 bases). With 5 bases removed from V and 7 bases from J, the gap between germline ends came to 17 bases. This CDR3 contains 15 residues. Germline CDR1 reads MNHEY; CDR2 reads SVGAGI. CDR3 DNA sequence: TGTGCCAGCAGTCATGAACACAGGGTCCGCGGGGAGCTGTTTTTT. As protein: CASSHEHRVRGELFF.

This chain links TRBV7-9 with TRBJ2-5, with D possibly being TRBD2 (6 bases). Germline CDR1 reads SEHNR; CDR2 reads FQNEAQ (reference sequence). This CDR3 contains 14 residues. Trimming cost V 5 bases and J 1 base, with 11 bases left between them. CDR3 region: CASSRGGVQETQYF. CDR3 bases: TGTGCCAGCAGCCGGGGCGGGGTCCAAGAGACCCAGTACTTC. The entire variable domain, with the rest obtained from reference TRBV7-9 and TRBJ2-5, is as follows: DTGVSQNPRHKITKRGQNVTFRCDPISEHNRLYWYRQTLGQGPEFLTYFQNEAQLEKSRLLSDRFSAERPKGSFSTLEIQRTEQGDSAMYLCASSRGGVQETQYFGPGTRLLVL.

The CDR3 nucleotides read TGTGCCAGCTCACTGATCCCTAGCGGGAGCTCCTACGAGCAGTACTTC. Translated, it gives CASSLIPSGSSYEQYF. The V and J genes are TRBV18 and TRBJ2-7; TRBD2 agrees at 10 bases. Germline CDR1 and CDR2: KGHSH and LQKENI. With 4 bases clipped from V and 0 bases from J, the junction kept 6 bases outside the gene matches. The CDR3 is made up of 16 amino acids.

The chain employs TRBV4-1 and TRBJ2-1, with 12 bases fitting TRBD2. Germline-derived CDR1 and CDR2 are MGHRA and YSYEKL. With 2 bases clipped from V and 4 bases from J, the junction kept 0 bases outside the gene matches. This CDR3 contains 15 residues. In DNA form, the CDR3 reads TGCGCCAGCAGCCAAACTAGCGGGGGGTACAATGAGCAGTTCTTC. Its protein product is CASSQTSGGYNEQFF.

The chain couples TRBV28 to TRBJ1-2; D ambiguous. The V and J ends lost 2 bases and 4 bases respectively, with 8 bases between them. The germline CDR1 and CDR2 sequences are MDHEN and SYDVKM. The CDR3 length is 13 residues. CDR3 DNA: TGTGCCAGCAGTTTAGGCAGAGGCTATGGCTACACCTTC. It yields the protein CASSLGRGYGYTF.

The V gene is TRBV5-6, the J gene TRBJ2-5; 10 positions agree with TRBD1. This CDR3 is 13 amino acids long. The germline CDR1 and CDR2 sequences are SGHDT and YYEEEE. Losses at the gene ends were 4 bases for V and 5 bases for J; bases not matched to a gene: 2. The CDR3 loop reads CASSPDRGETQYF. CDR3 coding DNA: TGTGCCAGCAGCCCGGACAGGGGGGAGACCCAGTACTTC.

This clone has just a few counts. This rearrangement joins TRBV2 to TRBJ2-7, with 12 bases identical to TRBD2. This CDR3 has 14 amino acids. With 6 bases clipped from V and 4 bases from J, the junction kept 4 bases outside the gene matches. Germline V lookup: CDR1 SNHLY, CDR2 FYNNEI. CDR3 in DNA: TGTGCCAGCAGACTAGCGGGAGGACCTTACGAGCAGTACTTC. Amino acids: CASRLAGGPYEQYF. The variable domain in full, with the rest retrieved from reference TRBV2 and TRBJ2-7, is EPEVTQTPSHQVTQMGQEVILRCVPISNHLYFYWYRQILGQKVEFLVSFYNNEISEKSEIFDDQFSVERPDGSNFTLKIRSTKLEDSAMYFCASRLAGGPYEQYFGPGTRLTVT.

The chain carries TRBV4-2 and TRBJ2-2; 7 bases align to TRBD2. J lost 4 bases, V lost 0 bases, and 8 bases had no gene match. This CDR3 region has 17 residues. From germline, CDR1 is LGHNA and CDR2 YNFKEQ. The CDR3 nucleotides are TGTGCCAGCAGCCAAGAGGAGACGGGAGGTTTCACCGGGGAGCTGTTTTTT. This translates into CASSQEETGGFTGELFF.

The CDR3 loop reads CASSVGGREPSKQYF. In DNA form, the CDR3 reads TGTGCCAGCAGCGTAGGCGGGCGGGAGCCGTCGAAGCAGTACTTC. This chain connects TRBV9 to TRBJ2-7; 7 positions match TRBD2. CDR1 is SGDLS, CDR2 YYNGEE, per germline. CDR3 length: 15 amino acids. The trim removed 0 bases at V and 8 bases at J, leaving 11 bases unmatched.

The chain is built from TRBV6-5 and TRBJ2-1; possibly TRBD2 for D (5 bases). With 3 bases removed from V and 8 bases from J, the gap between germline ends came to 17 bases. This CDR3 region has 15 residues. Germline values: CDR1 MNHEY, CDR2 SVGAGI. As DNA, the CDR3 is TGTGCCAGCAGTTATCGCGCGGCTAGCATCGATGAGCAGTTCTTC. This translates into CASSYRAASIDEQFF.

This clone was recorded a few times. The gene calls are TRBV27 and TRBJ2-5; 7 bases agree with TRBD1. The CDR3 is 15 amino acids. The V gene end was trimmed by 1 base and the J gene end by 5 bases; junction bases not matched to a gene: 7. CDR1 MNHEY and CDR2 SMNVEV come from the germline V gene (reference sequence). CDR3 nucleotides: TGTGCCAGCAGTTTATATGCAGGGGGTGGGGAGACCCAGTACTTC. Amino acid sequence: CASSLYAGGGETQYF.

This clone was seen only a few times. The chain links TRBV7-9 to TRBJ2-1; D gene unclear. Germline CDR1 reads SEHNR; CDR2 reads FQNEAQ (reference sequence). This CDR3 is 15 amino acids long. Trimming cost V 1 base and J 4 bases, with 11 bases left between them. The CDR3 loop is CASSLGSLPYNEQFF. In DNA form, the CDR3 reads TGTGCCAGCAGCTTAGGTAGTTTGCCATACAATGAGCAGTTCTTC.

Only a few counts were recorded for this clone. This rearrangement joins TRBV5-1 to TRBJ2-5; 7 bases line up with TRBD2. Judging by the DNA end, TRBJ2-7 fits better; the J call may be wrong. The CDR3 runs to 15 residues. Looked up from germline, CDR1 is SGHRS and CDR2 is YFSETQ. CDR3 sequence reads: CASSVAGTTHYEQYF. The CDR3 nucleotides read TGCGCCAGCAGCGTCGCCGGGACTACGCACTACGAGCAGTACTTC.

The genes are TRBV10-3 and TRBJ2-7; 9 bases line up with TRBD2. This CDR3 spans 17 amino acids. The V gene end was trimmed by 3 bases and the J gene end by 0 bases; junction bases not matched to a gene: 9. The germline V gene has CDR1 ENHRY and CDR2 SYGVKD. Here the CDR3 reads CAISERLAVVSSYEQYF. The CDR3, as DNA: TGTGCCATCAGTGAAAGACTAGCGGTAGTGAGCTCCTACGAGCAGTACTTC.

This clone was seen more than once but under ten times. The V and J genes are TRBV5-1 and TRBJ2-5; TRBD2 agrees at 10 bases. Germline V gene sequence: CDR1 SGHRS, CDR2 YFSETQ. After removal of 4 bases from V and 5 bases from J, the junction contained 11 bases not matched to a gene. This CDR3 has 16 residues. CDR3 loop: CASSTILAGALETQYF. CDR3 coding DNA: TGCGCCAGCAGCACCATTCTAGCGGGAGCTCTGGAGACCCAGTACTTC.

In this sample, this clone turned up a few times. The chain uses TRBV5-1 and TRBJ2-3, with D hard to call. V lost 0 bases, J lost 4 bases, and 6 bases lay in between. This CDR3 has 13 residues. CDR1 and CDR2 from the germline V gene are SGHRS and YFSETQ. The CDR3 loop is CASSLGEPDTQYF. The CDR3 DNA follows: TGCGCCAGCAGCTTGGGCGAGCCAGATACGCAGTATTTT.

V gene TRBV11-2 combines with J gene TRBJ1-2; TRBD1 aligns across 8 bases. V trimming: 6 bases; J trimming: 0 bases; junction bases outside the gene matches: 12. Germline V CDR1 and CDR2: SGHAT, FQNNGV. The CDR3 consists of 17 residues. The chain's CDR3 is CASSSGQGVSANYGYTF. CDR3 DNA sequence: TGTGCCAGCAGTTCCGGACAGGGCGTATCAGCTAACTATGGCTACACCTTC. The whole variable domain, filled in from reference TRBV11-2 and TRBJ1-2, reads EAGVAQSPRYKIIEKRQSVAFWCNPISGHATLYWYQQILGQGPKLLIQFQNNGVVDDSQLPKDRFSAERLKGVDSTLKIQPAKLEDSAVYLCASSSGQGVSANYGYTFGSGTRLTVV.

Regarding this clone: Other nucleotide sequences from this sample produce the same CDR3. V gene TRBV20-1 combines with J gene TRBJ2-5; D gene uncertain. The ends were cut back, 2 bases at V and 1 base at J, with 2 bases in the middle. CDR1 DFQATT and CDR2 SNEGSKA come from the germline V gene (reference sequence). The CDR3 contains 11 residues. The CDR3, as DNA: TGCAGTGCTAGAATCCAAGAGACCCAGTACTTC. Translated: CSARIQETQYF.

This clone has a handful of counts. The V call is TRBV7-2, the J call TRBJ2-7; 9 bases are shared with TRBD2. Looked up from germline, CDR1 is SGHTA and CDR2 is FQGNSA. Unmatched junction bases numbered 2, after V lost 0 bases and J lost 2 bases. This CDR3 has 15 amino acids. The CDR3: CASSLALAGTYEQYF. DNA of the CDR3: TGTGCCAGCAGCTTAGCACTAGCGGGTACCTACGAGCAGTACTTC.

This clone was found a few times. The chain joins TRBV27 to TRBJ1-2; 9 nucleotides align to TRBD1. Germline V lookup: CDR1 MNHEY, CDR2 SMNVEV (reference sequence). Trimming cost V 4 bases and J 8 bases; bases outside gene matches: 5. The CDR3 has 13 residues. The CDR3 DNA sequence: TGTGCCAGCAGTTCAGGACAGGGGTCCGGCTACACCTTC. It encodes CASSSGQGSGYTF.

This chain connects TRBV9 to TRBJ2-1, with a possible D match to TRBD2 (6 bases). The V end was cut by 4 bases, the J end by 3 bases, with 14 bases between. CDR1 and CDR2 (germline): SGDLS, YYNGEE. The CDR3 covers 15 residues. This CDR3 reads CASSQSSVLYNEQFF. In nucleotides, the CDR3 is TGTGCCAGCAGCCAGTCTAGCGTACTCTACAATGAGCAGTTCTTC.

There are a few counts of this clone. V gene TRBV4-3 combines with J gene TRBJ2-3; the D is unclear. CDR3 length equals 16 residues. Trimming took 0 bases from V and 0 from J, leaving 10 bases between them. Germline lookup yields CDR1 LGHNA and CDR2 YSLEER. CDR3 sequence: CASSQDWTGSTDTQYF. CDR3 in DNA: TGCGCCAGCAGCCAAGATTGGACCGGAAGCACAGATACGCAGTATTTT.

The CDR3 loop is CASSMDPREKLFF. In DNA, the CDR3 is TGTGCCAGTAGTATGGATCCTAGGGAAAAACTGTTTTTT. The chain couples TRBV19 to TRBJ1-4; D is unclear. V lost 3 bases and J 8 bases, leaving 10 bases between the germline ends. Germline CDR1 is LNHDA and CDR2 is SQIVND (reference sequence). The length of the CDR3 is 13 residues.

This chain uses TRBV2 with TRBJ2-7; possible D gene TRBD2, 6 bases. The germline V gene encodes CDR1 SNHLY and CDR2 FYNNEI. CDR3 length equals 15 residues. The V and J ends lost 6 bases and 1 base respectively, with 16 bases between them. CDR3 nucleotide sequence: TGTGCCAGCAGCAAAAGAACGACTAGATCCTACGAGCAGTACTTC. Translating gives CASSKRTTRSYEQYF.

There are a few counts of this clone. The rearrangement joins TRBV29-1 to TRBJ2-5; D unresolved. CDR1 SQVTM and CDR2 ANQGSEA come from the germline V gene. V was shortened by 4 bases and J by 3 bases, with 9 bases between the two germline ends. CDR3 length equals 12 residues. CDR3 sequence: CSVGGGEETQYF. The CDR3 DNA sequence: TGCAGCGTTGGGGGTGGGGAAGAGACCCAGTACTTC.